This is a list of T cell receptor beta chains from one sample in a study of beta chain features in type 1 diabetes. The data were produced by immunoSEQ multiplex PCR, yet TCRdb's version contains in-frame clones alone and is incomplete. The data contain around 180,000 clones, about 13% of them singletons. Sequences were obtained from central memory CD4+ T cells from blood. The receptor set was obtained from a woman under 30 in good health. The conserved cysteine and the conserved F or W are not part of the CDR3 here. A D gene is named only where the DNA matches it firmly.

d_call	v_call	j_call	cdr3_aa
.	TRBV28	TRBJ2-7	ASSSRQNSY
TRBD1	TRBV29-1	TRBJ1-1	SVEGRGQGDRRAF
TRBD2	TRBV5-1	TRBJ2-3	ASSPSGSSTDTQY
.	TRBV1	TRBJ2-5	TSSQDLRTSRQETQY
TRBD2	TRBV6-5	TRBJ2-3	ASSFSGRVTDTQY
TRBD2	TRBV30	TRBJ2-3	AWSAPRGETDTQY
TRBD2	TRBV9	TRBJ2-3	ASSPRTSGRTDTQY
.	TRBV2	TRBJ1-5	ASNPQKHSNQPQH
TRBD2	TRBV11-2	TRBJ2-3	ASSLELAGSTDTQY
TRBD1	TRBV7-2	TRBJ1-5	ASSRRTGSNQPQH
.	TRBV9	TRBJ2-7	ASSPQGRGTYEQY
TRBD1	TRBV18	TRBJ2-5	ASSLVTGTGRETQY
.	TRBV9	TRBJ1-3	ASSVAAGAGNTIY
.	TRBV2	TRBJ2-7	ASSGGRSYEQY
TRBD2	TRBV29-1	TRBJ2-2	SVSRLAGGTGELF
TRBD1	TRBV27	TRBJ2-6	ASSSYGEGQGKSGANVLT
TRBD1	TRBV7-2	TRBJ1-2	ASSPDRGKNYGYT
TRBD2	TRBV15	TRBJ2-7	ATSRLAGSYEQY
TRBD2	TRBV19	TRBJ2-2	ASSPRREAPNTGELF
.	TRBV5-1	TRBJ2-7	ASSSTGSYEQY
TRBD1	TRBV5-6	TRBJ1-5	ASSSGQYSNQPQH
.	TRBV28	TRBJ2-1	ASSSPNEYNEQF
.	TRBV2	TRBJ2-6	ASAGSGANVLT
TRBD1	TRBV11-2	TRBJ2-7	ASSGWTGGGEQY
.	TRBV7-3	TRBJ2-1	ASSPGEAGNNEQF
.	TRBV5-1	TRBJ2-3	ASSSIISGPITDTQY
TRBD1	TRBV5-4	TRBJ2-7	ASSLWDRGSYEQY
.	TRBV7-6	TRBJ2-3	ASSLAADWRDTQY
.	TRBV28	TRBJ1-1	ASSSPSGRSPEAF
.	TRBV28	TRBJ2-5	ASSLGSPFTISQRWD
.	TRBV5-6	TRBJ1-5	ASSLGQVGNQPQH
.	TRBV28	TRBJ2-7	ASSSTPHYEQY
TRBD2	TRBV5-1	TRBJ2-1	ASRWLAGDGEQF
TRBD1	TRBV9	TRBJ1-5	ASSQGQSNQPQH
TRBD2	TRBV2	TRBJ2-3	ASSPRERADTQY
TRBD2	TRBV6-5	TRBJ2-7	ASSSNSGRIYEQY
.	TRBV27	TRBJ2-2	ASSLSTYTGELF
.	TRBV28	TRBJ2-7	ATVKQGEGSYEQY
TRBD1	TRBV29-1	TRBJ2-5	SVDRGRQETQY
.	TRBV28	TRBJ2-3	ASSQNPGRDTQY
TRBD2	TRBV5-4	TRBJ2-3	ASSSAGVLDTQY
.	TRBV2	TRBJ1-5	ASSAQGRNSNQPQH
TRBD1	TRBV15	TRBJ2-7	ATSRDKGTGLTYEQY